This T cell receptor (beta chain) appears in the sequencing data of a study of long-term antiretroviral therapy in people with HIV. The wider study: Samples collected earliest predate the 2015 immediate-ART recommendation by about a decade. The study's findings and limits: Control repertoires displayed wider CDR3 length ranges than the HIV repertoires.

V was trimmed by 3 bases and J by 5 bases, leaving 13 bases between them. The V gene's germline CDR1 is SGHTA and CDR2 FQGNSA. CDR3 length equals 14 residues. Comments on this clone: Its antigen is not known.

Treatment locations for all participants with HIV were in the United States. The immunoSEQ assay was v3.0, run at survey level. Generated by immunoSEQ multiplex PCR, the TCRdb table keeps only in-frame clones and is missing some. The top ten hold under 7.5% of the sample, which has about 30,000 clones, less than 90% seen once. The receptor was isolated from a man between 45 and 60 years old with HIV. The sequencing here drew on unsorted PBMCs, taken about 5 years before starting antiretroviral therapy. V is TRBV7-2 and J is TRBJ2-5; a possible D gene is TRBD2 (5 bases). CDR3 bases: TGTGCCAGCAGCTTGTACGGGATCCGGGAGACCCAGTACTTC. Its protein is CASSLYGIRETQYF.